Each of the 24 T cell receptor beta chains below was sequenced from the same sample in a study of shared clonotypes between healthy human individuals. Libraries were prepared by immunoSEQ multiplex PCR; TCRdb keeps only in-frame clonotypes and omits some of them. The data show more than 850,000 clones, with around 82% seen just once and 0.52% held by the top ten. Sequencing used memory CD4+ T cells from PBMCs. The subset was: CD45RA-negative fraction. These receptors originate from a man aged 18 to 30 in good health. Some clones in this sample may be carry-over from other donors' samples.

This clone came up once. The V gene is TRBV9, the J gene TRBJ2-7; 9 positions agree with TRBD2. This CDR3 is built from 15 residues. CDR1 and CDR2 from the germline V gene are SGDLS and YYNGEE. The junction had 2 bases not matched to a gene; V was cut back by 0 bases and J by 1 base. The CDR3 sequence: CASSVDSGGSYEQYF. CDR3 DNA: TGTGCCAGCAGCGTAGACAGCGGGGGGTCCTACGAGCAGTACTTC.

This clone was counted between two and nine times. The CDR3 DNA follows: TGCAGCGGAGCCCATGGTTCTGATCAGCCCCAGCATTTT. This encodes CSGAHGSDQPQHF. The genes are TRBV29-1 and TRBJ1-5; D is unclear. This CDR3 contains 13 residues. Germline V gives CDR1 SQVTM, CDR2 ANQGSEA. Trimming took 7 bases from V and 5 from J, leaving 15 bases between them.

In this sample, this clone turned up once. Other DNA sequences in this sample translate to the same CDR3. The chain is built from TRBV20-1 and TRBJ2-1; D gene unclear. Deletions cut 5 bases from V and 3 bases from J, with 5 bases between. This CDR3 has 11 amino acids. Germline lookup yields CDR1 DFQATT and CDR2 SNEGSKA (reference sequence). CDR3 nucleotide sequence: TGCAGTGCTCCCCTCTACAATGAGCAGTTCTTC. The encoded protein is CSAPLYNEQFF.

This chain links TRBV5-1 with TRBJ2-4; 8 bases map to TRBD1. V shed 4 bases, J shed 3 bases, and the junction held 9 bases outside the gene matches. Germline loops: CDR1 SGHRS, CDR2 YFSETQ. CDR3 length equals 16 residues. This chain's CDR3 is CASSQRTGFGKNIQYF. In DNA form, the CDR3 reads TGCGCCAGCAGCCAACGGACAGGGTTTGGCAAAAACATTCAGTACTTC.

The chain joins TRBV7-2 to TRBJ1-2; no firm D call. The CDR3 runs to 16 residues. Germline assignment: CDR1 SGHTA and CDR2 FQGNSA. V lost 0 bases to trimming and J lost 4 bases, with 15 bases between them. CDR3 protein: CASSLAVGGSTYGYTF. CDR3 sequence (DNA): TGTGCCAGCAGCTTAGCTGTGGGAGGGAGTACCTATGGCTACACCTTC.

This rearrangement joins TRBV30 to TRBJ1-4; TRBD1 agrees at 8 bases. V shed 0 bases, J shed 7 bases, and the junction held 1 base outside the gene matches. Germline loops: CDR1 GTSNPN, CDR2 SVGIG (reference sequence). CDR3 length: 13 residues. The CDR3 DNA sequence: TGTGCCTGGAGTGTGACAGGGGTTGAAAAACTGTTTTTT. Its protein is CAWSVTGVEKLFF.

The chain joins TRBV7-2 to TRBJ2-1; 10 nucleotides agree with TRBD2. The CDR3 runs 14 residues. J lost 8 bases, V lost 8 bases, and 9 bases had no gene match. Germline V gives CDR1 SGHTA, CDR2 FQGNSA. CDR3 region: CASGPSGSFDEQFF. In DNA form, the CDR3 reads TGTGCCAGCGGACCTAGCGGGAGTTTCGATGAGCAGTTCTTC.

The CDR3 protein is CASGSVLYPAYEQYF. CDR3 DNA sequence: TGTGCCAGCGGGAGTGTCTTATATCCCGCCTACGAGCAGTACTTC. The rearrangement links TRBV2 to TRBJ2-7; tentative D call: TRBD2 (5 bases). Germline V gene data show CDR1 as SNHLY and CDR2 as FYNNEI. The V end lost 8 bases, the J end lost 2 bases, and 19 bases lay between the germline ends. The CDR3 runs to 15 residues.

The V and J genes are TRBV4-2 and TRBJ2-5, with D perhaps TRBD1 (6 bases). Germline V gives CDR1 LGHNA, CDR2 YNFKEQ. V was shortened by 4 bases and J by 5 bases, with 20 bases between the two germline ends. This CDR3 has 16 amino acids. CDR3 protein: CASSPRGQVTAETQYF. The DNA for the CDR3 is TGTGCCAGCAGCCCCAGGGGTCAAGTAACAGCGGAGACCCAGTACTTC.

This clone has more than one count but fewer than ten. V is TRBV28 and J is TRBJ1-3, with no clear D. The CDR3 totals 14 residues. Trimming left V 1 base short and J 3 bases short, with 7 bases between. Germline lookup yields CDR1 MDHEN and CDR2 SYDVKM. CDR3: CASSLSSVGNTIYF. CDR3 nucleotide sequence: TGTGCCAGCAGTTTATCATCGGTTGGAAACACCATATATTTT. The full variable domain, in which reference TRBV28 and TRBJ1-3 provide the parts outside the CDR3, is DVKVTQSSRYLVKRTGEKVFLECVQDMDHENMFWYRQDPGLGLRLIYFSYDVKMKEKGDIPEGYSVSREKKERFSLILESASTNQTSMYLCASSLSSVGNTIYFGEGSWLTVV.

About this clone: The same CDR3 also results from other DNA sequences found in this sample. The V and J genes are TRBV19 and TRBJ1-1; D ambiguous. The CDR3 is made up of 12 amino acids. Germline V lookup: CDR1 LNHDA, CDR2 SQIVND (reference sequence). Trimming shortened V by 3 bases and J by 3 bases, and 5 bases separated the two germline ends. Here the CDR3 DNA reads TGTGCCAGTAGTATTAGAGACACTGAAGCTTTCTTT. Protein sequence: CASSIRDTEAFF.

The chain carries TRBV7-2 and TRBJ2-5; no clear D. The germline CDR1 and CDR2 sequences are SGHTA and FQGNSA. Trimming pared 0 bases from V and 4 bases from J, leaving 15 bases between. The CDR3 is 16 residues long. CDR3 in amino acids: CASSLAKVRLAETQYF. The DNA of the CDR3 is TGTGCCAGCAGCTTAGCGAAGGTACGACTGGCAGAGACCCAGTACTTC.

This sequence joins TRBV4-1 and TRBJ2-7; 12 positions match TRBD2. V shed 3 bases and J 4 bases; nucleotides not matched to a gene: 7. The CDR3 is made up of 16 amino acids. Germline V gene lookup returns CDR1 MGHRA and CDR2 YSYEKL. The CDR3 loop reads CASSQTTSGSFYEQYF. The CDR3 region has the DNA TGCGCCAGCAGCCAGACGACTAGCGGGAGCTTTTACGAGCAGTACTTC.

The chain couples TRBV29-1 to TRBJ1-2; D remains ambiguous. CDR3 length: 12 residues. With 2 bases removed from V and 4 bases from J, the gap between germline ends came to 8 bases. Germline values: CDR1 SQVTM, CDR2 ANQGSEA. CDR3 loop: CSVENKLYGYTF. The CDR3 nucleotides read TGCAGCGTTGAAAACAAGCTCTATGGCTACACCTTC. Full variable domain (missing parts from reference TRBV29-1 and TRBJ1-2): SAVISQKPSRDICQRGTSLTIQCQVDSQVTMMFWYRQQPGQSLTLIATANQGSEATYESGFVIDKFPISRPNLTFSTLTVSNMSPEDSSIYLCSVENKLYGYTFGSGTRLTVV.

This clone appeared once. The rearrangement joins TRBV4-2 to TRBJ2-5, with a possible D match to TRBD2 (6 bases). The length of the CDR3 is 13 residues. CDR1 is LGHNA, CDR2 YNFKEQ, per germline. The ends were cut back, 1 base at V and 7 bases at J, with 10 bases in the middle. The CDR3, as DNA: TGTGCCAGCAGCCAAGGCGGGGACCGGACCCAGTACTTC. It encodes CASSQGGDRTQYF.

The chain is built from TRBV5-4 and TRBJ2-3, with 7 bases identical to TRBD2. Trimming took 6 bases from V and 4 from J; bases not matched to a gene: 11. CDR1 is SGHNT and CDR2 is YYREEE in the germline V gene (reference sequence). The CDR3 runs to 15 residues. In DNA, the CDR3 is TGTGCCAGCACCGGTTCCGGGACTACCGCAGATACGCAGTATTTT. Its translation: CASTGSGTTADTQYF.

The chain uses TRBV5-1 and TRBJ2-7; D may be TRBD2 (6 bases). The CDR3 has 14 amino acids. CDR1 and CDR2 from the germline V gene are SGHRS and YFSETQ. Trimming shortened V by 1 base and J by 6 bases, and 14 bases separated the two germline ends. The CDR3 is CASSLMAGWAEQYF. The CDR3 DNA sequence: TGCGCCAGCAGCTTGATGGCGGGGTGGGCCGAGCAGTACTTC. The variable domain in full, completed from reference TRBV5-1 and TRBJ2-7, reads KAGVTQTPRYLIKTRGQQVTLSCSPISGHRSVSWYQQTPGQGLQFLFEYFSETQRNKGNFPGRFSGRQFSNSRSEMNVSTLELGDSALYLCASSLMAGWAEQYFGPGTRLTVT.

The chain carries TRBV28 and TRBJ2-4; 7 bases are shared with TRBD2. V trimming: 6 bases; J trimming: 2 bases; junction bases outside the gene matches: 7. Germline assignment: CDR1 MDHEN and CDR2 SYDVKM. This CDR3 contains 15 residues. The CDR3 region has the DNA TGTGCCAGCAGATCTAGCGGCTCTCCCAAAAACATTCAGTACTTC. It codes for CASRSSGSPKNIQYF.

V gene TRBV6-4 combines with J gene TRBJ2-5, with a weak D call TRBD2 (6 bases). Trimming took off 6 bases at V and 5 bases at J, with 22 bases between the two ends. Germline V gene data show CDR1 as MRHNA and CDR2 as SNTAGT. This CDR3 is 16 amino acids long. In nucleotides, the CDR3 is TGTGCCAGCAGCCCGACCTTTAGCGGAAGAGGGGAGACCCAGTACTTC. Its protein product is CASSPTFSGRGETQYF.

This sequence joins TRBV29-1 and TRBJ2-5; 11 bases are shared with TRBD1. CDR1 and CDR2 from the germline V gene are SQVTM and ANQGSEA. The CDR3 contains 14 residues. V was pared by 7 bases and J by 5 bases, with 9 bases of the junction left unmatched. CDR3 region: CSGQDRGLSETQYF. The CDR3 DNA follows: TGCAGCGGTCAGGACAGGGGGCTCTCTGAGACCCAGTACTTC.

The genes are TRBV7-2 and TRBJ2-1, with 7 bases that match TRBD2. V shed 0 bases, J shed 5 bases, and the junction held 1 base outside the gene matches. Germline CDR1 reads SGHTA; CDR2 reads FQGNSA. The CDR3 extends over 14 amino acids. The DNA for the CDR3 is TGTGCCAGCAGCTTAGCGGGAGGGGACAATGAGCAGTTCTTC. It specifies CASSLAGGDNEQFF.

The V and J genes are TRBV5-1 and TRBJ2-7; D tentatively reads TRBD1 or TRBD2 (5 bases each). CDR3 length: 16 residues. The V gene lost 4 bases and the J gene lost 1 base, with 18 bases spanning the gap. CDR1 and CDR2 from the germline V gene are SGHRS and YFSETQ. This chain's CDR3 is CASSPGWGIASYEQYF. The CDR3 DNA follows: TGCGCCAGCAGCCCCGGTTGGGGGATTGCGTCCTACGAGCAGTACTTC. The variable domain in full, completed from reference TRBV5-1 and TRBJ2-7, reads KAGVTQTPRYLIKTRGQQVTLSCSPISGHRSVSWYQQTPGQGLQFLFEYFSETQRNKGNFPGRFSGRQFSNSRSEMNVSTLELGDSALYLCASSPGWGIASYEQYFGPGTRLTVT.

A word on this clone: Other DNA sequences in this sample translate to the same CDR3. CDR3 in amino acids: CASSFGQGYEQYF. In nucleotides, the CDR3 is TGTGCCAGCAGCTTTGGACAGGGCTACGAGCAGTACTTC. The genes are TRBV27 and TRBJ2-7; 8 nucleotides align to TRBD1. The CDR3 sequence is 13 residues long. In germline, CDR1 is MNHEY, CDR2 SMNVEV (reference sequence). The trim removed 6 bases at V and 3 bases at J, leaving 4 bases unmatched.

The chain links TRBV11-2 to TRBJ2-2, with TRBD2 as a possible D gene (6 bases). The CDR3 spans 14 residues. Germline lookup yields CDR1 SGHAT and CDR2 FQNNGV. V lost 6 bases and J 0 bases, leaving 8 bases between the germline ends. In DNA, the CDR3 is TGTGCCAGCAGAGCGGGCGCGAACACCGGGGAGCTGTTTTTT. Its protein is CASRAGANTGELFF.